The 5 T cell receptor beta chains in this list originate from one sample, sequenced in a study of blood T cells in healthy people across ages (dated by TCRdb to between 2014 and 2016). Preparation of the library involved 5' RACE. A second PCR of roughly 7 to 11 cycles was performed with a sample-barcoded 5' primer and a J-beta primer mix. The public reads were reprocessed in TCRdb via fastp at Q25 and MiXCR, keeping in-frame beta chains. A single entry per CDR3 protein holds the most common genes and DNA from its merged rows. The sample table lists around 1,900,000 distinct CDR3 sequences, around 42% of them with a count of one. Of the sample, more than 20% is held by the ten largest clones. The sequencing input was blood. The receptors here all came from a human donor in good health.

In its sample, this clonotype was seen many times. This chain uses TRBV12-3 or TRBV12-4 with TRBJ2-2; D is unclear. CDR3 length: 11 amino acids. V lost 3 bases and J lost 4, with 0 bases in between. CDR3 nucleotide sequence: TGTGCCAGCAGTTTCACCGGGGAGCTGTTTTTT. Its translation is CASSFTGELFF.

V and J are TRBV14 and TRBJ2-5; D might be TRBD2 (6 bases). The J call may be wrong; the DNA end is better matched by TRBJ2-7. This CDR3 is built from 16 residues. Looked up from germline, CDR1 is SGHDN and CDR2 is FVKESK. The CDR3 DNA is TGTGCCCCGGGGCGTGGGGGGAGAGGTTTCTCCTACGAGCAGTACTTC. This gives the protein CAPGRGGRGFSYEQYF.

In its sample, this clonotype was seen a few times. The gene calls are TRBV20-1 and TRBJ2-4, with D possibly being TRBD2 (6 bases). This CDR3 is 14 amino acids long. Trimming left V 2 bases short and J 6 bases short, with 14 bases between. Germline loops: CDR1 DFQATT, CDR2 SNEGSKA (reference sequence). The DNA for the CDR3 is TGCAGTGCTAGACCGGGCGGGGCCGGAAACATTCAGTACTTC. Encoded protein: CSARPGGAGNIQYF.

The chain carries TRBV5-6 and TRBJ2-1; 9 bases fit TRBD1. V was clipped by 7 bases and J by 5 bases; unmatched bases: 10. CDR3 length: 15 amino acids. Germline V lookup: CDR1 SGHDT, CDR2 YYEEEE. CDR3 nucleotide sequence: TGTGCCAGCTCGACCGGCGGGACAGGGAACAATGAGCAGTTCTTC. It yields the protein CASSTGGTGNNEQFF.

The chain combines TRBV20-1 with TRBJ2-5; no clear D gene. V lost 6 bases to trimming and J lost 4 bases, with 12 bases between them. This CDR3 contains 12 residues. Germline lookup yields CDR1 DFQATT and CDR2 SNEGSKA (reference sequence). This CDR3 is CSAPKSPETQYF. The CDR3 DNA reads TGCAGTGCCCCGAAGTCCCCAGAGACCCAGTACTTC.